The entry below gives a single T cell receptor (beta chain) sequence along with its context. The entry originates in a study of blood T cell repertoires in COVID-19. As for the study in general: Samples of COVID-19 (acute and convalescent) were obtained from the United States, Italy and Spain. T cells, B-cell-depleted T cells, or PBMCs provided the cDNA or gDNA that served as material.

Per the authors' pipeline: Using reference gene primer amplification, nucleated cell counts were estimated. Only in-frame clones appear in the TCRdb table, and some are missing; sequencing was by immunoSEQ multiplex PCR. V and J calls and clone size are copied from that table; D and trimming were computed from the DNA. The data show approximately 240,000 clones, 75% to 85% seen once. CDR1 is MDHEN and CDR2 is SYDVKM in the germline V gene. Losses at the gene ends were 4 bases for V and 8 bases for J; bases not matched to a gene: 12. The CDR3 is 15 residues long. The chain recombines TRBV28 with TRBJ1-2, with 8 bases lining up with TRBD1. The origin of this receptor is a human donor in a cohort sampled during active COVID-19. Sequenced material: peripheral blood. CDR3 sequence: CASSSRSSGGGGYTF. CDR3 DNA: TGTGCCAGCAGTTCCAGAAGCTCAGGGGGCGGGGGCTACACCTTC.